This is a list of T cell receptor beta chains from one sample in a study of cytomegalovirus exposure and HLA in healthy donors. Method: immunoSEQ multiplex PCR; TCRdb's copy keeps in-frame clones and lacks some. This sample carries around 120,000 clones, 75% to 90% of them seen once, and the ten largest clones take 8.8%. The sequenced sample consisted of PBMCs. The source is a female donor in good health and CMV-seropositive. Both conserved end residues are part of each CDR3. Each record gives: V gene, clone size, J gene, D gene, CDR3 DNA, CDR3 protein. A D gene is named only where the DNA matches it firmly. Expanded clones are given a class, and other clones once, few, many or no size at all.

>TRBV19|few|TRBJ1-5|NA
TGTGCCAGTAGCAACCACGGTAGCAATCAGCCCCAGCATTTT
CASSNHGSNQPQHF
>TRBV18|NA|TRBJ1-2|NA
TGTGCCAGCTCACGAGGGAACTATGGCTACACCTTC
CASSRGNYGYTF
>TRBV6-1|NA|TRBJ1-1|NA
TGTGCCAGCAACCTCGGGGGAGGAGGTATCACTGAAGCTTTCTTT
CASNLGGGGITEAFF
>TRBV19|NA|TRBJ2-5|TRBD2
TGTGCCAGTAGTAGCCTAGCGGGAGAGACCCAGTACTTC
CASSSLAGETQYF
>TRBV7-6|NA|TRBJ1-6|NA
TGTGCCAGCAGCTTAGGGGAGAACCAATTTACGGCCCTCCACTTT
CASSLGENQFTALHF
>TRBV19|NA|TRBJ1-5|TRBD1
TGTGCCAGCCTTCTCACAGGGGGCGGTCAGCCCCAGCATTTT
CASLLTGGGQPQHF
>TRBV28|NA|TRBJ2-7|NA
TGTGCCAGCAGTTCCGACACTCCCTACGAGCAGTACTTC
CASSSDTPYEQYF
>TRBV7-2|NA|TRBJ2-3|NA
TGTGCCAGCAGCTTAGTAAATGCGGGGCTCACAGATACGCAGTATTTT
CASSLVNAGLTDTQYF
>TRBV9|NA|TRBJ2-2|TRBD2
TGTGCCAGCAGCGCCGGACTAGCGGGGGGTGGATACACCGGGGAGCTGTTTTTT
CASSAGLAGGGYTGELFF
>TRBV18|NA|TRBJ1-1|NA
TGTGCCAGCTCACCGGCGAACGGACACATGAACACTGAAGCTTTCTTT
CASSPANGHMNTEAFF
>TRBV4-2|NA|TRBJ1-4|NA
TGTGCCGGCAGCCAATTCCTCTCGGGAGAAAAACTGTTTTTT
CAGSQFLSGEKLFF
>TRBV4-2|NA|TRBJ1-2|NA
TGTGCCAGCAGCCAAGACGGCCGACAGGTTTTCTTC
CASSQDGRQVFF
>TRBV2|once|TRBJ2-7|TRBD1
TGTGCCAGCAGCATCGACAGGGGGCGCGAGCAGTACTTC
CASSIDRGREQYF
>TRBV7-9|NA|TRBJ1-3|TRBD1
TGTGCCAGCAGCTTAGTACAGGGGGACACCATATATTTT
CASSLVQGDTIYF
>TRBV5-5|few|TRBJ1-5|TRBD1
TGTGCCAGCAGCTCGACAGGGGGTAGCAATCAGCCCCAGCATTTT
CASSSTGGSNQPQHF
>TRBV18|NA|TRBJ2-7|TRBD2
TGTGCCAGCTCACCGCCAGGGAGGGGCACCTACGAGCAGTACTTC
CASSPPGRGTYEQYF
>TRBV5-1|NA|TRBJ2-7|TRBD1
TGCGCCAGCAGCTTCGGGACAGGGGTTTACGAGCAGTACTTC
CASSFGTGVYEQYF
>TRBV7-8|NA|TRBJ2-1|TRBD2
TGTGCCAGCAGCTTAGGGGGGGGGACCCAATACAATGAGCAGTTCTTC
CASSLGGGTQYNEQFF
>TRBV6-6|NA|TRBJ2-1|NA
TGTGCCAGCAGAAACACCTACAATGAGCAGTTCTTC
CASRNTYNEQFF
>TRBV10-3|NA|TRBJ1-5|NA
TGTGCCACGGGGGGCAGCCAGATGGGTAATCAGCCCCAGCATTTT
CATGGSQMGNQPQHF
>TRBV30|NA|TRBJ1-2|TRBD1
TGTGCCTGGAGTGCGCAGGGGGCGGGCTACACCTTC
CAWSAQGAGYTF
>TRBV6-5|NA|TRBJ1-5|NA
TGTGCCAGCAGTTTCACGGGAGTCAATCAGCCCCAGCATTTT
CASSFTGVNQPQHF
>TRBV6-1|NA|TRBJ2-7|NA
TGTGCCACCCTGGAGGGAGACAGCCCTAGGTACGAGCAGTACTTC
CATLEGDSPRYEQYF
>TRBV5-4|NA|TRBJ2-3|TRBD1
TGTGCCAGCAGCTCAGTGGCGACAGGGGCCGATACGCAGTATTTT
CASSSVATGADTQYF
>TRBV30|NA|TRBJ2-7|NA
TGTGCCTGGAGTGCGGCAGAGAGGGTCTACGAGCAGTACTTC
CAWSAAERVYEQYF
>TRBV10-3|NA|TRBJ2-2|TRBD2
TGTGCCATCATGGCGGGGCTAGCGGGGGGGCAGTCCGGGGAGCTGTTTTTT
CAIMAGLAGGQSGELFF
>TRBV20-1|NA|TRBJ2-3|NA
TGCAGTGCGAGAACTAGGGATACGCAGTATTTT
CSARTRDTQYF
>TRBV4-3|few|TRBJ2-3|NA
TGCGCCAGCAGCCAAGGAATTGGCCAAGATACGCAGTATTTT
CASSQGIGQDTQYF
>TRBV6-5|once|TRBJ1-2|TRBD1
TGTGCCAGCAGTTACACGACTACAGGGGATTCCTATGGCTACACCTTC
CASSYTTTGDSYGYTF
>TRBV28|NA|TRBJ1-5|TRBD1
TGTGCCAGCAGTTTCCTTGGGCAGGGGGCTATTGCCCAGCATTTT
CASSFLGQGAIAQHF
>TRBV29-1|NA|TRBJ1-4|NA
TGCAGCGCCGGGGGTAATGCTAATGAAAAACTGTTTTTT
CSAGGNANEKLFF
>TRBV6-6|NA|TRBJ2-7|NA
TGTGCCAGCAGAGACAGAGCCGGGGGCTACGAGCAGTACTTC
CASRDRAGGYEQYF
>TRBV5-4|NA|TRBJ2-2|TRBD2
TGTGCCAGCAGCTCGACTAGCGGGGGGGGGAGCACCGGGGAGCTGTTTTTT
CASSSTSGGGSTGELFF
>TRBV27|once|TRBJ2-2|TRBD1
TGTGCCAGCAGGGACAGGGCAAACACCGGGGAGCTGTTTTTT
CASRDRANTGELFF
>TRBV7-9|NA|TRBJ2-5|TRBD2
TGTGCCAGCACTTTCCCTAGCGGGGGTTTGGAGACCCAGTACTTC
CASTFPSGGLETQYF
>TRBV9|NA|TRBJ2-1|TRBD2
TGTGCCAGCAGCCCCGGACTAGCGGGGGGCCACAATGAGCAGTTCTTC
CASSPGLAGGHNEQFF
>TRBV9|NA|TRBJ2-2|TRBD1
TGTGCCAGCAGCGTAGGGCAGGGGGCGAACACCGGGGAGCTGTTTTTT
CASSVGQGANTGELFF
>TRBV28|NA|TRBJ1-4|NA
TGTGCCAGCAGTCTAGAGGGGGTACAAGATGAAAAACTGTTTTTT
CASSLEGVQDEKLFF
>TRBV4-1|NA|TRBJ1-1|NA
TGCGCCAGCAGCCAAGTGAGTCAGGGTTTAGAAGCTTTCTTT
CASSQVSQGLEAFF
>TRBV29-1|NA|TRBJ2-2|NA
TGCAGCGTTGAACAACAAGAACGGGCCGGGGAGCTGTTTTTT
CSVEQQERAGELFF
>TRBV30|NA|TRBJ1-1|NA
TGTGCCTGGACCAGGCTGAACACTGAAGCTTTCTTT
CAWTRLNTEAFF